The TCR beta chain under discussion was sequenced for a study of blood T cell repertoires in COVID-19. The wider study: Sites across the United States, Italy and Spain contributed samples from acute and convalescent COVID-19. PBMCs, B-cell-depleted T cells, or T cells were the source of the cDNA or gDNA that made up the material.

The V gene end was trimmed by 4 bases and the J gene end by 6 bases; junction bases not matched to a gene: 3. Germline CDR1 MGHDK, CDR2 SYGVNS. The CDR3 has 14 residues. In this sample, this clone turned up once. Original data processing: Amplification of reference gene primers was used by the study to estimate nucleated cell counts. Repertoires were generated with immunoSEQ multiplex PCR, while TCRdb's copy carries only in-frame clones and drops some. The V and J calls and clone size come from that table; D and trimming were worked out from the DNA. The sample includes a few hundred thousand clones, around 86% of them seen just once.

The sequence was collected from a man in his forties who had recovered from COVID-19. Sequencing used peripheral blood. The rearrangement joins TRBV25-1 to TRBJ2-7; 13 bases are shared with TRBD2. DNA for the CDR3: TGTGCCAGCAGTGTCAGACTAGCGGGGGGCGAGCAGTACTTC. Translation gives CASSVRLAGGEQYF.